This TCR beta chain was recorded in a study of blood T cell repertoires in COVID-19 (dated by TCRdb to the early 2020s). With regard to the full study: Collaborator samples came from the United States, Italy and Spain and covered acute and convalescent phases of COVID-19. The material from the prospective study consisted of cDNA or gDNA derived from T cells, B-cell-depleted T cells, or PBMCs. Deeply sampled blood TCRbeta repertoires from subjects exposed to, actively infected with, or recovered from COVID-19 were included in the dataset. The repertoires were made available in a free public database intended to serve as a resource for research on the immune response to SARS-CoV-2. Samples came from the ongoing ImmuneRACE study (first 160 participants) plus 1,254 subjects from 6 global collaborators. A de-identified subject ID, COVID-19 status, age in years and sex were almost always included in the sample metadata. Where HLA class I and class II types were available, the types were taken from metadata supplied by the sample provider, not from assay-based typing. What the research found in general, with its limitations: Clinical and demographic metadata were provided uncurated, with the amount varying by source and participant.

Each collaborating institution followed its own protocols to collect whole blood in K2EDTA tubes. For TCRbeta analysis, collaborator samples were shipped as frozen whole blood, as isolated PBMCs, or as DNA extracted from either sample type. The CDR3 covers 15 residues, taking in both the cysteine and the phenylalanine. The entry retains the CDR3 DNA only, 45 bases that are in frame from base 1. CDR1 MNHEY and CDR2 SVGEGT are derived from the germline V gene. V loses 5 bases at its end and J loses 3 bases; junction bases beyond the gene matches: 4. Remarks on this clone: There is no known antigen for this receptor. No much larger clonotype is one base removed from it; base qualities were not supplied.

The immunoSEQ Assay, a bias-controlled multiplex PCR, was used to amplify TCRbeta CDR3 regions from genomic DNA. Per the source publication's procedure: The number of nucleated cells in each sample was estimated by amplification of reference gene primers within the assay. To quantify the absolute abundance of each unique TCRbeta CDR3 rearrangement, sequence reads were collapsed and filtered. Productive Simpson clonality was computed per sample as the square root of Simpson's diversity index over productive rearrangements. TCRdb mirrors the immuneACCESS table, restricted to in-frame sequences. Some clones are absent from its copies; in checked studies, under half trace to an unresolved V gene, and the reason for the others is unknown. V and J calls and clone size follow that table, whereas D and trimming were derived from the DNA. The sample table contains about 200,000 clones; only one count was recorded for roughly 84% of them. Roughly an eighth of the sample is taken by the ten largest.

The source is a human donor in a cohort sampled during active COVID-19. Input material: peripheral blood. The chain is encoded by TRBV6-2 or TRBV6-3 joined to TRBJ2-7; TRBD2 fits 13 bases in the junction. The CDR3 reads CASSLGLAGVYEQYF. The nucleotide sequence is TGTGCCAGCAGTCTCGGACTAGCGGGAGTCTACGAGCAGTACTTC.